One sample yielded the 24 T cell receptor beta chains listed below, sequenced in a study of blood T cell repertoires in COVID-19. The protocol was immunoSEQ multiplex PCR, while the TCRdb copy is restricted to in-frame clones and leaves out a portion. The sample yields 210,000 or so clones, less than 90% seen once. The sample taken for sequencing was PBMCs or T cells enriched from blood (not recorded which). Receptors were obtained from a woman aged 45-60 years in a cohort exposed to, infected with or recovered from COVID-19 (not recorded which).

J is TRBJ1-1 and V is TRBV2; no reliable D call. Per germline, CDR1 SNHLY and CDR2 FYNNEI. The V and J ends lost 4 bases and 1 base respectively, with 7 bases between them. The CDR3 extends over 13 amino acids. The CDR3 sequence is CASSVLGNTEAFF. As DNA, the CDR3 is TGTGCCAGCAGTGTACTCGGGAACACTGAAGCTTTCTTT. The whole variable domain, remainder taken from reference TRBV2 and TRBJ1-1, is EPEVTQTPSHQVTQMGQEVILRCVPISNHLYFYWYRQILGQKVEFLVSFYNNEISEKSEIFDDQFSVERPDGSNFTLKIRSTKLEDSAMYFCASSVLGNTEAFFGQGTRLTVV.

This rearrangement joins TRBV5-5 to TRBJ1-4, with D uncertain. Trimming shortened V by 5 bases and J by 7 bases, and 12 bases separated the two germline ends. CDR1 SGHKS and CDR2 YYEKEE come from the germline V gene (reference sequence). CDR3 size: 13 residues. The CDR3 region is CASRHKSGEKLFF. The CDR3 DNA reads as TGTGCCAGCAGACATAAGTCGGGTGAAAAACTGTTTTTT.

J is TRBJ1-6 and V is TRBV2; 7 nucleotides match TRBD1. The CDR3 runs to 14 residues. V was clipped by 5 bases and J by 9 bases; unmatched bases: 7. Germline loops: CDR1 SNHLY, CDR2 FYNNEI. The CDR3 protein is CASSSGDSFSPLHF. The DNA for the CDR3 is TGTGCCAGCAGTTCCGGGGACAGCTTTTCACCCCTCCACTTT.

The CDR3 DNA sequence: TGCGCCAGCAGCTTACAGGGAGAGAGCTACGAGCAGTACTTC. This encodes CASSLQGESYEQYF. The chain employs TRBV5-1 and TRBJ2-7; D is perhaps TRBD1 (6 bases). CDR1 is SGHRS and CDR2 is YFSETQ in the germline V gene. The CDR3 totals 14 residues. Trimming took off 2 bases at V and 3 bases at J, with 12 bases between the two ends.

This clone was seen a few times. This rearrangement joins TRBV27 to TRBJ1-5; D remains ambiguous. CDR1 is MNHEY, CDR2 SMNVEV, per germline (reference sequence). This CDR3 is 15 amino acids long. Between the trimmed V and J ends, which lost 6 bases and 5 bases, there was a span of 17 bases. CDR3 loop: CASRVRALADQPQHF. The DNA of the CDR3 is TGTGCCAGCAGAGTAAGAGCGCTAGCAGATCAGCCCCAGCATTTT.

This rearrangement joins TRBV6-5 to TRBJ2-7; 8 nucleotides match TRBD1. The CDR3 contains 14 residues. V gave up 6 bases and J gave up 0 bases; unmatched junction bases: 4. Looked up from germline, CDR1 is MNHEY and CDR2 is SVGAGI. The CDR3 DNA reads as TGTGCCAGCAGATCCGGGACAGGCTCCTACGAGCAGTACTTC. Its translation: CASRSGTGSYEQYF.

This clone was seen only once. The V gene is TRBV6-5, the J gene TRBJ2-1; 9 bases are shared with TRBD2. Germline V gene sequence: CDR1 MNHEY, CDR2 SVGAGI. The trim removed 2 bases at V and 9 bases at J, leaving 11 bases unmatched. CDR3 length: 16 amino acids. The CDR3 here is CASSYQTSGGEGEQFF. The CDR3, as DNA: TGTGCCAGCAGTTACCAGACTAGCGGTGGAGAGGGTGAGCAGTTCTTC.

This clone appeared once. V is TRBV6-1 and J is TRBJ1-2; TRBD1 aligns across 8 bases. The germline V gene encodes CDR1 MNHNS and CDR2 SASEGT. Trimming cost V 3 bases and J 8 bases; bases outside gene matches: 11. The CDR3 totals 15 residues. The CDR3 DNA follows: TGTGCCAGCAGTGATCGGACAGGGCGGTCATCGGGCTACACCTTC. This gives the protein CASSDRTGRSSGYTF.

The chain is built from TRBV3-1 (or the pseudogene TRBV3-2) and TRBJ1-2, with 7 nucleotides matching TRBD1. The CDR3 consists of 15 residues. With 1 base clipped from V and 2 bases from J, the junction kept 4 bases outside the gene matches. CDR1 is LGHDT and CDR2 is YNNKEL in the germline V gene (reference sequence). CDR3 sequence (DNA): TGTGCCAGCAGCCAAGGAGGGGGCATGAACTATGGCTACACCTTC. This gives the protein CASSQGGGMNYGYTF.

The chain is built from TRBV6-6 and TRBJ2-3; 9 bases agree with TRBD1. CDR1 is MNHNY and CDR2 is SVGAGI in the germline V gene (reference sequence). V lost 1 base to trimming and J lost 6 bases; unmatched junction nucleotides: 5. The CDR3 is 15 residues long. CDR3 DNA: TGTGCCAGCAGTTACTTAGGGACAGGGCTGGATACGCAGTATTTT. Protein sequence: CASSYLGTGLDTQYF.

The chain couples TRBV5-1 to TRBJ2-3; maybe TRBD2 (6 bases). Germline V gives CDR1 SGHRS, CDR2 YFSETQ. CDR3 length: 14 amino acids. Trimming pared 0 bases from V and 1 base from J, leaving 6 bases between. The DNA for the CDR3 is TGCGCCAGCAGCTTGGCGGGGGGCACAGATACGCAGTATTTT. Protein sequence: CASSLAGGTDTQYF.

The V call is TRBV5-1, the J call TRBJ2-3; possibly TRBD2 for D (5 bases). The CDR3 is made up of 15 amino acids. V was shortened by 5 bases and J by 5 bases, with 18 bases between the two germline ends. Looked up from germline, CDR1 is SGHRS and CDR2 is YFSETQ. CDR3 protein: CASRSSYREGDTQYF. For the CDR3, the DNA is TGCGCCAGCAGGTCTTCCTACAGAGAGGGAGATACGCAGTATTTT. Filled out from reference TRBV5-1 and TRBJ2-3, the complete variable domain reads KAGVTQTPRYLIKTRGQQVTLSCSPISGHRSVSWYQQTPGQGLQFLFEYFSETQRNKGNFPGRFSGRQFSNSRSEMNVSTLELGDSALYLCASRSSYREGDTQYFGPGTRLTVL.

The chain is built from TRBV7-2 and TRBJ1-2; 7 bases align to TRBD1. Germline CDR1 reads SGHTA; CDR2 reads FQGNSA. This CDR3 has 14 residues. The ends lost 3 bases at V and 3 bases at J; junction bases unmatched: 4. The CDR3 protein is CASSLNRGYYGYTF. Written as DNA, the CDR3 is TGTGCCAGCAGCTTGAACAGGGGATACTATGGCTACACCTTC. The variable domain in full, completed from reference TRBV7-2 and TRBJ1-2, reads GAGVSQSPSNKVTEKGKDVELRCDPISGHTALYWYRQSLGQGLEFLIYFQGNSAPDKSGLPSDRFSAERTGGSVSTLTIQRTQQEDSAVYLCASSLNRGYYGYTFGSGTRLTVV.

The CDR3 nucleotides read TGTGCCAGCAGCGTAGCTGGGGTGACAGGATCAGATACGCAGTATTTT. Protein sequence: CASSVAGVTGSDTQYF. The chain carries TRBV9 and TRBJ2-3; D is possibly TRBD1 (6 bases). V was trimmed by 0 bases and J by 4 bases, leaving 15 bases between them. The CDR3 loop spans 16 amino acids. The V gene's germline CDR1 is SGDLS and CDR2 YYNGEE. Full variable domain (remainder filled in from reference TRBV9 and TRBJ2-3): DSGVTQTPKHLITATGQRVTLRCSPRSGDLSVYWYQQSLDQGLQFLIQYYNGEERAKGNILERFSAQQFPDLHSELNLSSLELGDSALYFCASSVAGVTGSDTQYFGPGTRLTVL.

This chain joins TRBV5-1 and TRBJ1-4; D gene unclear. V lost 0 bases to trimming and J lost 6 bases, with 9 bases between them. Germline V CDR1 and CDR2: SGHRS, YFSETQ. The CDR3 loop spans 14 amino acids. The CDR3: CASSLGGTDEKLFF. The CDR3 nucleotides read TGCGCCAGCAGCTTGGGAGGTACCGATGAAAAACTGTTTTTT.

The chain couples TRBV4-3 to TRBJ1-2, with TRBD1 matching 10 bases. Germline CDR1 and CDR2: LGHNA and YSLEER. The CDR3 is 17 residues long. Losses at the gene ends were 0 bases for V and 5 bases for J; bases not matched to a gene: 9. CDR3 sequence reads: CASSQDVGDRGGYGYTF. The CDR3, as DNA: TGCGCCAGCAGCCAAGATGTTGGGGACAGGGGAGGGTATGGCTACACCTTC.

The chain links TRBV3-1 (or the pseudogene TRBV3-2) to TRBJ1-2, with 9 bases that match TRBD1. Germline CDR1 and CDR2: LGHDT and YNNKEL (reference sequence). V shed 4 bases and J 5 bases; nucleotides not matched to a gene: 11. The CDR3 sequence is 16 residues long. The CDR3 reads CASSPNPGTGYYGYTF. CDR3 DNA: TGTGCCAGCAGCCCAAATCCCGGGACAGGGTATTATGGCTACACCTTC.

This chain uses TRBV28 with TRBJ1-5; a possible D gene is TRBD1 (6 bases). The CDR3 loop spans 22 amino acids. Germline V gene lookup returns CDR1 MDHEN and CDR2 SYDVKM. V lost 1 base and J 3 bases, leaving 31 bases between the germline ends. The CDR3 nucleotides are TGTGCCAGCAGTTTATCAGTTTCTGGCGTCCGGGCGCGAGGGGGTTACAATCAGCCCCAGCATTTT. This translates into CASSLSVSGVRARGGYNQPQHF.

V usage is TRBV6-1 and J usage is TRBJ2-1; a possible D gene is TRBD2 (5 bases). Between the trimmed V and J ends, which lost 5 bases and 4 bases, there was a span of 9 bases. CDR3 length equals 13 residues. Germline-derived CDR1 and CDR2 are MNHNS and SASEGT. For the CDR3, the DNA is TGTGCCAGCAGTTCCCGGGGTTACAATGAGCAGTTCTTC. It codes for CASSSRGYNEQFF.

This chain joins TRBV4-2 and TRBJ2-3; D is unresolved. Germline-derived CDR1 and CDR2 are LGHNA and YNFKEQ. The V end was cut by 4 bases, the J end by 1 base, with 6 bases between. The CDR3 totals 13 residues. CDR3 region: CASSRTGTDTQYF. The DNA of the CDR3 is TGTGCCAGCAGCCGAACGGGCACAGATACGCAGTATTTT.

In DNA, the CDR3 is TGTGCCAGCAGCCCGCGACACGGTAATGAAAAACTGTTTTTT. It codes for CASSPRHGNEKLFF. The chain uses TRBV11-3 and TRBJ1-4; no clear D. The germline gives CDR1 SGHNT, CDR2 YENEEA. V was clipped by 5 bases and J by 4 bases, with 11 bases between them. The CDR3 spans 14 residues.

The CDR3 region is CASSSSSSGNTIYF. As DNA, the CDR3 is TGTGCCAGCAGCTCGAGTAGCTCTGGAAACACCATATATTTT. The rearrangement uses TRBV7-6 and TRBJ1-3, with D unclear. V was pared by 4 bases and J by 0 bases, with 7 bases between. There are 14 residues in the CDR3. Germline CDR1 is SGHVS and CDR2 is FNYEAQ.

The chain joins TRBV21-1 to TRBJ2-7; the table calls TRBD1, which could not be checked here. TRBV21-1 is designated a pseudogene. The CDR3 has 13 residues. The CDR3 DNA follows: TGTGCCTCATGGACAGGGGGCTACTACGAGCAGTACTTC. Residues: CASWTGGYYEQYF.

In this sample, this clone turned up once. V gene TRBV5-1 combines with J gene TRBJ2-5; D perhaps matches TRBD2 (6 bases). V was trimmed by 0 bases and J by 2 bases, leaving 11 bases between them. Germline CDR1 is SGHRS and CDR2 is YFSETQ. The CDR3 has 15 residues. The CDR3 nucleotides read TGCGCCAGCAGCTTGGATCTAGCGCAACAAGAGACCCAGTACTTC. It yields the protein CASSLDLAQQETQYF.